The rows below give T cell receptor delta chains drawn from one sample of a study of gamma-delta chains in newborns, infants, children. TCRdb re-called the reads with CATT. The sample carries fewer than 12,000 delta-chain clones, approximately 9.5% recorded once. Sequencing input: blood. These receptors all come from a child who was a newborn, infant or young child, either healthy, febrile or measles-vaccinated (not recorded which). Both conserved end residues are trimmed from each CDR3. Some rows mark clone size as missing; the rest say once, few, many or name a class of expanded clone.

>TRDJ1|few|TRDV1
ALGELPRLGDSYTDKLI
>TRDJ2|medium-sized|TRDV2
ACDTVGDLTAQLF
>TRDJ3|-|TRDV2
ACDTVLGDTADSWDTRQMF
>TRDJ1|-|TRDV1
ALGIPSYVTGGIRVVTDKLI
>TRDJ1|few|TRAV29/DV5
AASEGLPNYWGIPGTDKLI
>TRDJ1|-|TRDV1
ALLNWDIGTDKLI
>TRDJ2|-|TRDV2
ACDPVGLGGQAVGQLF
>TRDJ1|few|TRDV3
AFRWIDTDKLI
>TRDJ1|-|TRDV1
ALGEATFLRGGKYTDKLI
>TRDJ1|-|TRDV2
ACDTLGDTRDTDKLI
>TRDJ2|-|TRDV2
ACDTLGDLTAQLF
>TRDJ1|-|TRDV1
ALGELDRPTGVWGIQRAGKLI
>TRDJ3|few|TRDV2
ACDTFTGGPNSWDTRQMF
>TRDJ3|few|TRDV2
ACDFLARFGGSGSWGTRQMF
>TRDJ3|-|TRDV2
ACDVVLGDTMSWDTRQMF
>TRDJ1|-|TRDV2
ACDRLGEDTDKLI
>TRDJ1|medium-sized|TRDV2
ACDTIESYTDKLI
>TRDJ1|few|TRDV3
AFSKPYPVTDKLI
>TRDJ2|medium-sized|TRDV2
ACDTVGDKALTAQLF
>TRDJ1|few|TRAV29/DV5
AATLSQDHTGGVDKLI
>TRDJ3|few|TRDV2
ACDTTVLGGISWDTRQMF
>TRDJ2|large|TRDV2
ACDSLGDSPTLTAQLF
>TRDJ3|few|TRDV2
ACDQTGGTSSWDTRQMF
>TRDJ1|-|TRDV2
ACDPLWGIPGSDPKLI
>TRDJ1|-|TRDV2
ACDTVPGTYTDKLI
>TRDJ1|few|TRDV2
ACDTLLGENTDKLI
>TRDJ3|-|TRDV2
ACDTVRGSWDTRQMF
>TRDJ2|few|TRDV2
ACDHVLGDTLTAQLF
>TRDJ1|medium-sized|TRDV2
ACDTMGDTLIDKLI
>TRDJ3|medium-sized|TRDV2
ACDTVLGGWDTRQMF
>TRDJ1|medium-sized|TRDV2
ACDTVGSHDKLI
>TRDJ1|few|TRDV1
ALGELPPSYGSAGDTTGTDKLI
>TRDJ1|-|TRDV1
ALGDAYVLPKVLGDTDKLI
>TRDJ3|few|TRDV2
ACDTVLGDIWDTRQMF
>TRDJ1|-|TRDV2
ACDGLLGDTTDKLI